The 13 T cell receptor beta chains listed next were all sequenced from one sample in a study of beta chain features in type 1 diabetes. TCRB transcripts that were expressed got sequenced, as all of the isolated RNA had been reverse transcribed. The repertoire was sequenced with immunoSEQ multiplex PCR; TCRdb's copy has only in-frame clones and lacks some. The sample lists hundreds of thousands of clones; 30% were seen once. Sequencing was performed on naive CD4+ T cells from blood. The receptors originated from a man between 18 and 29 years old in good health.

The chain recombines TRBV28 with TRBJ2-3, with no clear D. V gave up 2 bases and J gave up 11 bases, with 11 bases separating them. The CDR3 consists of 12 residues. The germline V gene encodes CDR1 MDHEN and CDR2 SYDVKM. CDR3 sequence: CASSLELEWQYF. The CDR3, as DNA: TGTGCCAGCAGTTTAGAGCTAGAATGGCAGTATTTT.

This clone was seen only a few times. CDR3 amino acids: CASSPRGQGEFGANVLTF. The CDR3 bases are TGCGCCAGCAGCCCTCGGGGACAGGGGGAGTTTGGGGCCAACGTCCTGACTTTC. The chain links TRBV4-3 to TRBJ2-6, with TRBD1 identical over 11 bases. This CDR3 contains 18 residues. Germline V gene lookup returns CDR1 LGHNA and CDR2 YSLEER. V lost 4 bases and J lost 3; bases outside the gene matches: 8.

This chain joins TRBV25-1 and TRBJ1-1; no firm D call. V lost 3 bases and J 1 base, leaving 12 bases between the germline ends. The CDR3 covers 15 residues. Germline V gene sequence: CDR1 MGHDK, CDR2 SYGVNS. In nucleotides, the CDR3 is TGTGCCAGCAGTGACCCCACGCAAGAGAACACTGAAGCTTTCTTT. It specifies CASSDPTQENTEAFF.

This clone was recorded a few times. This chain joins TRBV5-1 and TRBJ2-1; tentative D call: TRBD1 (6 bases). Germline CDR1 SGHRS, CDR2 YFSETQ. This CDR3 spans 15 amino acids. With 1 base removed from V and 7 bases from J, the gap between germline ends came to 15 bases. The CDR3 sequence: CASSLIVAGVNEQFF. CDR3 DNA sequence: TGCGCCAGCAGCTTGATTGTGGCAGGGGTAAATGAGCAGTTCTTC.

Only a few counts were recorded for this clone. This CDR3 is CASSSNGALREQYF. The CDR3 nucleotides are TGTGCCAGCAGTTCCAACGGGGCCCTCCGCGAGCAGTACTTC. The chain carries TRBV28 and TRBJ2-7; D may match TRBD1 or TRBD2 (5 bases each). Germline V gene lookup returns CDR1 MDHEN and CDR2 SYDVKM. V was clipped by 4 bases and J by 6 bases, with 16 bases between them. The CDR3 length is 14 residues.

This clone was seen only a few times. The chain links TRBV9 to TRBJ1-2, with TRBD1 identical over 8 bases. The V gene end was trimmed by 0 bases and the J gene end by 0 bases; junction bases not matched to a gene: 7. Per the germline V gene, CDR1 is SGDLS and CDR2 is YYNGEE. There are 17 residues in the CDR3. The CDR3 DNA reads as TGTGCCAGCAGCGTAGTAGCCGGGACAGGAGCTAACTATGGCTACACCTTC. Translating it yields CASSVVAGTGANYGYTF.

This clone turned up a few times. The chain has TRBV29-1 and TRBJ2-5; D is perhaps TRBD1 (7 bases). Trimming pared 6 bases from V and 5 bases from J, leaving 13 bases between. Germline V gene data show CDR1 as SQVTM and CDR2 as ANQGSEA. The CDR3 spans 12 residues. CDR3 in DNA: TGCAGCGTCGACGCAGGGGGGGAGACCCAGTACTTC. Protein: CSVDAGGETQYF.

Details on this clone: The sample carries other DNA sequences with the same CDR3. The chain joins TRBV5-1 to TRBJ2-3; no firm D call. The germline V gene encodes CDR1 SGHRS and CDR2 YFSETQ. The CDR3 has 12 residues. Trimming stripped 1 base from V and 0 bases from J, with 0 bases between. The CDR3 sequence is CASSLSTDTQYF. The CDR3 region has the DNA TGCGCCAGCAGCTTGAGCACAGATACGCAGTATTTT. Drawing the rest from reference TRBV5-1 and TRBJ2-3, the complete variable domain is KAGVTQTPRYLIKTRGQQVTLSCSPISGHRSVSWYQQTPGQGLQFLFEYFSETQRNKGNFPGRFSGRQFSNSRSEMNVSTLELGDSALYLCASSLSTDTQYFGPGTRLTVL.

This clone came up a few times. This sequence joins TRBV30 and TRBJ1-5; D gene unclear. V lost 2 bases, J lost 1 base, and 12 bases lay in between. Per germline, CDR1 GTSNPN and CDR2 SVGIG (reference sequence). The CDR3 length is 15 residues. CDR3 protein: CAWSRGLGSNQPQHF. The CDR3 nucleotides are TGTGCCTGGAGTCGAGGACTGGGAAGCAATCAGCCCCAGCATTTT.

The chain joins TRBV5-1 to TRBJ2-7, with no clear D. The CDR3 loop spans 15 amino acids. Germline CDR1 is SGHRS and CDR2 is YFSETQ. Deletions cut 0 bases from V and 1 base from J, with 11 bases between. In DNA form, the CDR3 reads TGCGCCAGCAGCTTGGTGGTTTCAGGATCCTACGAGCAGTACTTC. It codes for CASSLVVSGSYEQYF.

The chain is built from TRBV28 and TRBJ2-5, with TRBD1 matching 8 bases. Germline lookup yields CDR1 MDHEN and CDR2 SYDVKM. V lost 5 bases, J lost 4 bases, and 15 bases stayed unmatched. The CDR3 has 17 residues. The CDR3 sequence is CASSLSRTGLHGETQYF. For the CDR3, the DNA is TGTGCCAGCAGTCTCTCCCGGACAGGGCTTCATGGAGAGACCCAGTACTTC.

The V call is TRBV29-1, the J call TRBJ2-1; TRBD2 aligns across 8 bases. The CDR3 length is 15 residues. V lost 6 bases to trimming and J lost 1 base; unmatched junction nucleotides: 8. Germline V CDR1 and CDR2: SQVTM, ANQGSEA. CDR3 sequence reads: CSVDNPGGSYNEQFF. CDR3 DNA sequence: TGCAGCGTAGATAACCCGGGGGGGTCCTACAATGAGCAGTTCTTC.

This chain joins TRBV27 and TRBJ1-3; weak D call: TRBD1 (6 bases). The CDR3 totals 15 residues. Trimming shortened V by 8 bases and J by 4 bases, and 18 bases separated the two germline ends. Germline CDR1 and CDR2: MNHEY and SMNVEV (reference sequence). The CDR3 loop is CASPALGGTGNTIYF. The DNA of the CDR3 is TGTGCCAGCCCCGCTCTCGGGGGGACAGGAAACACCATATATTTT.